This section outlines one T cell receptor (beta chain) sequence together with its context. CDR1 MNHEY and CDR2 SMNVEV come from the germline V gene (reference sequence). J gave up 7 bases and V 6 bases, and 14 bases lay outside the gene matches. The CDR3 consists of 15 residues. Sequenced by immunoSEQ multiplex PCR; TCRdb stores in-frame clones only, minus some. This table holds around 89,000 clones, under 95% found once. This sample was included in a study of T cell responses to AZD1222 COVID-19 vaccine. Sequencing was performed on peripheral blood, taken on day 0 of AZD1222 vaccination. This chain links TRBV27 with TRBJ1-2; the match to TRBD1 covers 7 bases. The clonotype was recovered from an adult in good health. The CDR3: CASSVGIYRGGGYTF. CDR3 DNA: TGTGCCAGCAGCGTGGGGATATACAGGGGAGGTGGCTACACCTTC.